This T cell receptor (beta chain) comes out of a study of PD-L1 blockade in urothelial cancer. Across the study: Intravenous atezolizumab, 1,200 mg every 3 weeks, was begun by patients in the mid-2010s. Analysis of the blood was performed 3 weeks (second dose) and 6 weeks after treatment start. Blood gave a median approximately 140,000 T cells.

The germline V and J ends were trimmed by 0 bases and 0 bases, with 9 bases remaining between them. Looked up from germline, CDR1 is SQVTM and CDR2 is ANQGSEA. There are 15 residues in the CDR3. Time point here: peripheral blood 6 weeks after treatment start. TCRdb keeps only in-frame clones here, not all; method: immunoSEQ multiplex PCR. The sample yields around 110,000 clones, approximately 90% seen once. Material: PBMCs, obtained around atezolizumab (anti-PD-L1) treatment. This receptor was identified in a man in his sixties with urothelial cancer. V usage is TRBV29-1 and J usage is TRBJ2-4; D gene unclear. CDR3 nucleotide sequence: TGCAGCGTTGAAGAGACACCACTAGCCAAAAACATTCAGTACTTC. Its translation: CSVEETPLAKNIQYF.